The rows below give T cell receptor beta chains drawn from one sample of a study of OX40 agonist ivuxolimab in advanced cancers. Sequencing was performed with immunoSEQ multiplex PCR; in TCRdb, only in-frame clones are kept and a portion is missing. The table has 150,000 to 190,000 clones, approximately 94% seen once. This specimen was CD4+ or CD8+ T cells sorted from blood, taken in a trial of the OX40 agonist ivuxolimab. The receptors were gathered from an adult with an advanced solid tumor such as melanoma, head and neck, liver or kidney cancer. CDR3s include the opening cysteine and the closing phenylalanine or tryptophan. A D gene is named only where the DNA matches it firmly. Clone size is given for some rows only: seen once, a few or many times, or a class if the clone is expanded.

j_call d_call clone_size v_call cdr3_nt cdr3_aa
TRBJ2-3 - - TRBV7-8 TGTGCCAGCAGCTTTTACCCAGGGAAAGATACGCAGTATTTT CASSFYPGKDTQYF
TRBJ1-1 - - TRBV4-3 TGCGCCAGCAGCCAAGTCCCGGACAGCACTGAAGCTTTCTTT CASSQVPDSTEAFF
TRBJ2-3 - - TRBV5-1 TGCGCCAGCAGCTTGGAGGGCCCTGCAGATACGCAGTATTTT CASSLEGPADTQYF
TRBJ2-1 TRBD2 - TRBV7-3 TGTGCCAGCAGCATTAGCGGGCCATCGTACAATGAGCAGTTCTTC CASSISGPSYNEQFF
TRBJ2-7 - - TRBV19 TGTGCCAGTAATTCAAGGGACCACTACGAGCAGTACTTC CASNSRDHYEQYF
TRBJ2-2 - - TRBV9 TGTGCCAGCAGCGTAGACCCCAGCCTTGGCACCGGGGAGCTGTTTTTT CASSVDPSLGTGELFF
TRBJ1-5 TRBD1 - TRBV19 TGTGCCAGTAGTAGCACCACTCAGGGGGTCCAGCCCCAGCATTTT CASSSTTQGVQPQHF
TRBJ2-4 - once TRBV6-5 TGTGCCAGCAGTTACTCTGGGAATACTGACATTCAGTACTTC CASSYSGNTDIQYF
TRBJ2-3 - once TRBV2 TGTGCCAGCAGTGAGGGGGCAGGAACAGATACGCAGTATTTT CASSEGAGTDTQYF
TRBJ1-2 - - TRBV5-8 TGTGCCAGCAGCTTAGATGCCGGGCCAGGCTACACCTTC CASSLDAGPGYTF
TRBJ1-4 - once TRBV19 TGTGCCAGTAGTCGAGACTCCGCAACTAATGAAAAACTGTTTTTT CASSRDSATNEKLFF
TRBJ2-3 - - TRBV7-7 TGTGCCAGCAGCTTAGGGGAAAACACAGATACGCAGTATTTT CASSLGENTDTQYF
TRBJ2-2 - - TRBV9 TGTGCCAGCAGCGGGGGCAACACCGGGGAGCTGTTTTTT CASSGGNTGELFF
TRBJ1-2 - - TRBV6-4 TGTGCCAGCAGTGACTGGGGGAGCGGCTACACCTTC CASSDWGSGYTF
TRBJ2-7 - - TRBV11-3 TGTGCCAGCAGCTTCGGCAGAAGCTCCTACGAGCAGTACTTC CASSFGRSSYEQYF
TRBJ1-3 - - TRBV2 TGTGCCAGCAGTACCGGGACCTCTACCTCTGGAAACACCATATATTTT CASSTGTSTSGNTIYF
TRBJ1-1 - many TRBV7-9 TGTGCCAGCACCCTAGCCGGGACGGGGAACACTGAAGCTTTCTTT CASTLAGTGNTEAFF
TRBJ1-2 - - TRBV20-1 TGCAGTGCTTCCTCGGACTATGGCTACACCTTC CSASSDYGYTF
TRBJ2-1 TRBD2 - TRBV19 TGTGCCACCGGACTAGCGGGAGGGTCAGGTGAGCAGTTCTTC CATGLAGGSGEQFF
TRBJ2-2 - - TRBV7-7 TGTGCCAGCGCGGATGGGGGGCAGTACACCGGGGAGCTGTTTTTT CASADGGQYTGELFF
TRBJ2-7 TRBD1 - TRBV6-6 TGTGCCAGCAGAATCGGGACAGGGACCAAGCAGTACTTC CASRIGTGTKQYF
TRBJ2-6 - - TRBV6-5 TGTGCCAGCACCCAGGGGGGAGCCAACGTCCTGACTTTC CASTQGGANVLTF
TRBJ2-2 - - TRBV6-1 TGTGCCAGCAGTGAAGCGAGACACACCGGGGAGCTGTTTTTT CASSEARHTGELFF
TRBJ2-2 - few TRBV30 TGTGCCTGGAGTGCTTCTACCGGGGAGCTGTTTTTT CAWSASTGELFF
TRBJ2-3 - - TRBV2 TGTGCCAGCAGTCTGGACCGGGGCACCACAGATACGCAGTATTTT CASSLDRGTTDTQYF
TRBJ1-1 TRBD1 - TRBV7-9 TGTGCCAGCAGCTACTACAGGGGAGGGACTGAAGCTTTCTTT CASSYYRGGTEAFF
TRBJ2-3 TRBD1 - TRBV4-1 TGCGCCAGCAGCCAAAGTCCGACAGGGGGTCTGGCAGATACGCAGTATTTT CASSQSPTGGLADTQYF
TRBJ1-1 - - TRBV7-2 TGTGCCAGCAGCTTAATGGGGAACACTGAAGCTTTCTTT CASSLMGNTEAFF
TRBJ1-2 - - TRBV19 TGTGCCAGTAGTATTCGGAACAGGGCCAATGGCTACACCTTC CASSIRNRANGYTF
TRBJ1-2 - - TRBV19 TGTGCCAGTAGTATAATGGGAACAGCTTATAACTATGGCTACACCTTC CASSIMGTAYNYGYTF
TRBJ2-5 - - TRBV18 TGTGCCAGCTCTCCAGCCGCAGTGTACCAAGAGACCCAGTACTTC CASSPAAVYQETQYF
TRBJ2-7 TRBD1 - TRBV18 TGTGCCAGCTCACAACCTCCGGGACAGGACGAGCAGTACTTC CASSQPPGQDEQYF
TRBJ2-2 - - TRBV28 TGTGCCAGCAGCCCAAAGGGCAGGGACGGGGAGCTGTTTTTT CASSPKGRDGELFF
TRBJ1-3 - - TRBV27 TGTGCCAGCAGTTTCCTCGGGACGCCGGGAAACACCATATATTTT CASSFLGTPGNTIYF
TRBJ1-5 TRBD1 - TRBV11-2 TGTGCCAGCAGCTTGGACAGGGGCGGCAATCAGCCCCAGCATTTT CASSLDRGGNQPQHF
TRBJ2-7 - once TRBV19 TGTGCCAGTAGTTTTTTCGGTGGGGCCCACGAGCAGTACTTC CASSFFGGAHEQYF
TRBJ2-5 TRBD1 - TRBV11-2 TGTGCCAGCAGCTTAGTGACAGGGTTGGGAGAGACCCAGTACTTC CASSLVTGLGETQYF
TRBJ2-7 - - TRBV5-1 TGCGCCAGCAGCTTGGGATCCAGTTCTACCTACGAGCAGTACTTC CASSLGSSSTYEQYF
TRBJ1-2 - - TRBV19 TGTGCCAGTAGCATGCAGGGCGGGTATGGCTACACCTTC CASSMQGGYGYTF
TRBJ1-5 - - TRBV9 TGTGCCAGCAGCGTAGAGGGGGTGGTCGATCAGCCCCAGCATTTT CASSVEGVVDQPQHF